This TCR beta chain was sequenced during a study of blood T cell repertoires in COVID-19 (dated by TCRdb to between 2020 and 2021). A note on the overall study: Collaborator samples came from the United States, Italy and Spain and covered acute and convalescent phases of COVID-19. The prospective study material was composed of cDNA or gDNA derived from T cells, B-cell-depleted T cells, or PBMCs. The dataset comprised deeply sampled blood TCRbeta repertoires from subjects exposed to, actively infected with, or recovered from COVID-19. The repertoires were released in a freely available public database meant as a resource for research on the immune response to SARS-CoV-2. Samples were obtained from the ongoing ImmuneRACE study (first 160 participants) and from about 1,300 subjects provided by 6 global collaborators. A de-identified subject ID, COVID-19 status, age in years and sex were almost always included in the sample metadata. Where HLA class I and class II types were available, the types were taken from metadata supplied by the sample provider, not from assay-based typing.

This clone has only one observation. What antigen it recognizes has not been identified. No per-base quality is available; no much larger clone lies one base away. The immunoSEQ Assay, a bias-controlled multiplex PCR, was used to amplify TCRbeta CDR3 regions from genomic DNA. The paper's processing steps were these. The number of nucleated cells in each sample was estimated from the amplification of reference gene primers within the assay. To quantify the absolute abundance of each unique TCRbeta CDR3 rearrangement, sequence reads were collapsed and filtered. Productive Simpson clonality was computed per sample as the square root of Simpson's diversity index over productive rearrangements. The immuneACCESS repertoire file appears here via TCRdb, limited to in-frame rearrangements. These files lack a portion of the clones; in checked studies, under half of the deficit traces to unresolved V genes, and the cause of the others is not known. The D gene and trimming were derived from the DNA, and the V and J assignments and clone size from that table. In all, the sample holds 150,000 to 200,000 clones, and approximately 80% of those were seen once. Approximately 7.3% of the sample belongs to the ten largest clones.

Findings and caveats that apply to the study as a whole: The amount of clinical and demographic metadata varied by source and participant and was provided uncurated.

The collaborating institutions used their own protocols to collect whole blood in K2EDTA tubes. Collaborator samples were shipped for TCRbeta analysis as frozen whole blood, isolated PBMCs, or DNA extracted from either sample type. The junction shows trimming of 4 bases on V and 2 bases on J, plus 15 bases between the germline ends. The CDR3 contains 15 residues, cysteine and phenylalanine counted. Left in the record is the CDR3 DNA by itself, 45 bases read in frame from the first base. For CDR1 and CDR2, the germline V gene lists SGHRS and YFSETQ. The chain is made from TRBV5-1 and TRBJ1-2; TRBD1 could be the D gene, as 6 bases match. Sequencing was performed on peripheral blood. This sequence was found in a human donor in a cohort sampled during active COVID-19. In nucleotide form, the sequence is TGCGCCAGCAGCCGGAACAGGGCCCAGAACTATGGCTACACCTTC. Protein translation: CASSRNRAQNYGYTF.